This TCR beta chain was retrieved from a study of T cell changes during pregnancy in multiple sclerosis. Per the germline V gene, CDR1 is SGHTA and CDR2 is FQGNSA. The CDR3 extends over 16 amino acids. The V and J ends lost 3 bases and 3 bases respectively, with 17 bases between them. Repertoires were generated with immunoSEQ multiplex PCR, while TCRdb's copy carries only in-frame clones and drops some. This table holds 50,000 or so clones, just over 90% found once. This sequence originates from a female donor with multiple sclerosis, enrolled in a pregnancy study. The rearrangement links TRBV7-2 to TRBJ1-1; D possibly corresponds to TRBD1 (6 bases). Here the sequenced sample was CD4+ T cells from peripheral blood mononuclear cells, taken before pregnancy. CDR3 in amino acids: CASSLPRGRRDTEAFF. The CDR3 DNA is TGTGCCAGCAGCTTGCCCAGGGGCAGGCGGGACACTGAAGCTTTCTTT.